This T cell receptor (beta chain) comes out of a study of blood T cells in healthy people across ages. In its sample, this clonotype was seen many times. It was with a sample-barcoded 5' primer and a J-beta primer mix that a second PCR of about 6 to 12 cycles was run. Each cDNA molecule was tagged by a template-switch adaptor that had 12 random nucleotides. MiXCR was run by TCRdb on the 5' RACE reads, yielding one entry per CDR3 protein. The sample consists of about 830,000 distinct CDR3 sequences, 55% to 70% of them appearing once. The CDR3 consists of 16 residues. Trimming removed 0 bases at V and 2 bases at J, with 12 bases between. Germline V lookup: CDR1 ENHRY, CDR2 SYGVKD.

The sequence was obtained from a man aged 25 to 40 in good health. The sequencing input was blood. The chain uses TRBV10-3 and TRBJ2-3, with D perhaps TRBD1 (6 bases). The CDR3 nucleotides read TGTGCCATCAGTGAGTCGGGGGACATAAACACAGATACGCAGTATTTT. Protein sequence: CAISESGDINTDTQYF.